Sequencing of this T cell receptor (beta chain) was carried out in a study of T cells in localized non-small cell lung cancer. The repertoire was sequenced with immunoSEQ multiplex PCR; TCRdb's copy has only in-frame clones and lacks some. Among 40,000 to 60,000 clones listed, around 81% were seen once. The ends were cut back, 2 bases at V and 5 bases at J, with 15 bases in the middle. The CDR3 covers 15 residues. Germline V lookup: CDR1 MNHEY, CDR2 SMNVEV (reference sequence). The source material was peripheral blood mononuclear cells, sampled before any cancer treatment. The clonotype was recovered from a man between 40 and 70 years old with stage III lung adenocarcinoma. The rearrangement joins TRBV27 to TRBJ2-5; D not resolved. Here the CDR3 reads CASSLVRAVRETQYF. CDR3 DNA: TGTGCCAGCAGTTTAGTCCGGGCAGTTCGTGAGACCCAGTACTTC.